The 10 T cell receptor beta chains below all came from one sample that was sequenced in a study of blood T cells in healthy people across ages. Primers used in a second PCR of roughly 7 to 12 cycles were a sample-barcoded 5' primer and a J-beta primer mix. MiXCR was run by TCRdb on the 5' RACE reads, yielding one entry per CDR3 protein. The sample shows about 1.8 million distinct CDR3 sequences, approximately 50% of them seen only once. Sequencing was done on a sample of blood. Receptors originate from a woman aged 35 to 49 in good health.

This clonotype has only one observation. The chain employs TRBV12-3 or TRBV12-4 and TRBJ2-3, with TRBD1 matching over 11 bases. V lost 3 bases and J lost 2; bases outside the gene matches: 4. This CDR3 is built from 16 residues. CDR3 region: CASSFWDRGDTDTQYF. CDR3 bases: TGTGCCAGCAGTTTTTGGGACAGGGGGGACACAGATACGCAGTATTTT.

This sequence joins TRBV7-9 and TRBJ2-6; no definite D call. CDR1 and CDR2 (germline): SEHNR, FQNEAQ (reference sequence). Trimming cost V 8 bases and J 6 bases, with 5 bases left between them. The CDR3 runs 11 residues. CDR3 sequence reads: CASATANVLTF. The CDR3 DNA sequence: TGTGCCAGCGCGACGGCCAACGTCCTGACTTTC.

The V call is TRBV4-1, the J call TRBJ2-6; D is ambiguous. Between the trimmed V and J ends, which lost 0 bases and 0 bases, there was a span of 12 bases. This CDR3 is 18 amino acids long. CDR1 is MGHRA, CDR2 YSYEKL, per germline. The CDR3 DNA follows: TGCGCCAGCAGCCAAGATGGGGTTCGGGTCTCTGGGGCCAACGTCCTGACTTTC. This gives the protein CASSQDGVRVSGANVLTF.

The chain employs TRBV20-1 and TRBJ1-2, with unresolved D. This CDR3 region has 12 residues. Germline V gene lookup returns CDR1 DFQATT and CDR2 SNEGSKA (reference sequence). The CDR3 nucleotides read TGCACCATTGGACCGCGCGACTATGGCTACACCTTC. Residues: CTIGPRDYGYTF.

The V gene is TRBV27, the J gene TRBJ2-3; tentatively, D is TRBD1 (7 bases). V was trimmed by 7 bases and J by 2 bases, leaving 13 bases between them. The CDR3 has 14 residues. The germline CDR1 and CDR2 sequences are MNHEY and SMNVEV (reference sequence). CDR3 amino acids: CASIQGGNTDTQYF. DNA for the CDR3: TGTGCCAGCATCCAGGGGGGTAACACAGATACGCAGTATTTT.

This clonotype has only a few counts. The chain has TRBV5-1 and TRBJ2-3; TRBD1 might be the D (5 bases). Germline lookup yields CDR1 SGHRS and CDR2 YFSETQ. The CDR3 runs to 15 residues. V was pared by 2 bases and J by 4 bases, with 14 bases between. CDR3 nucleotide sequence: TGCGCCAGCAGCTTTCGGTTCAGGGATTCAGATACGCAGTATTTT. This sequence encodes CASSFRFRDSDTQYF.

This clonotype was found a few times. This chain links TRBV15 with TRBJ2-5; 10 bases match TRBD2. Per germline, CDR1 LNHNV and CDR2 YYDKDF (reference sequence). J gave up 7 bases and V 0 bases, and 8 bases lay outside the gene matches. The CDR3 sequence is 16 residues long. CDR3 protein: CATSREFTGTSATQYF. As DNA, the CDR3 is TGTGCCACCAGCAGAGAGTTTACCGGGACTAGCGCGACCCAGTACTTC.

The gene calls are TRBV27 and TRBJ1-5; D uncertain. Per the germline V gene, CDR1 is MNHEY and CDR2 is SMNVEV (reference sequence). The CDR3 has 13 residues. Trimming left V 3 bases short and J 7 bases short, with 10 bases between. The CDR3 DNA follows: TGTGCCAGCAGTTTTAGACAAGGGCAGCCCCAGCATTTT. This codes for CASSFRQGQPQHF.

The chain couples TRBV20-1 to TRBJ1-4; D ambiguous. Germline V CDR1 and CDR2: DFQATT, SNEGSKA (reference sequence). The CDR3 spans 12 residues. Trimming took 0 bases from V and 9 from J, leaving 8 bases between them. The CDR3 nucleotides read TGCAGTGCTAGAGATGGTTTGCAAAAACTGTTTTTT. This gives the protein CSARDGLQKLFF.

This clonotype was observed a single time. The V gene is TRBV5-1, the J gene TRBJ1-1; a weak D match, TRBD1 (6 bases). In germline, CDR1 is SGHRS, CDR2 YFSETQ. This CDR3 has 14 residues. V was clipped by 0 bases and J by 7 bases, with 13 bases between them. CDR3 nucleotide sequence: TGCGCCAGCAGCTTGGTTCGGAGAGGGGGTGAAGCTTTCTTT. Translated: CASSLVRRGGEAFF.